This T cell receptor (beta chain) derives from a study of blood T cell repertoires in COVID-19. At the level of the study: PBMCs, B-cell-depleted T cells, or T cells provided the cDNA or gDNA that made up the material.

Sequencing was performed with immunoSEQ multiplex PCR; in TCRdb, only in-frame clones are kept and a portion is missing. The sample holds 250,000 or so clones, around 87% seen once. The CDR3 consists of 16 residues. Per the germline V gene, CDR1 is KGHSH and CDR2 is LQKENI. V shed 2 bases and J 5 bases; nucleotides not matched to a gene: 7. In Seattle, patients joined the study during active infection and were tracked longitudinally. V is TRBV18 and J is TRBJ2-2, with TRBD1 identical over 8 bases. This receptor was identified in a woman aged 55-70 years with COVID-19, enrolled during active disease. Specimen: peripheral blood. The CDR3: CASSPRGQGATGELFF. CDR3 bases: TGTGCCAGCTCACCAAGAGGACAGGGTGCGACCGGGGAGCTGTTTTTT. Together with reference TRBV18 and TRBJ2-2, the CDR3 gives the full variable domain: NAGVMQNPRHLVRRRGQEARLRCSPMKGHSHVYWYRQLPEEGLKFMVYLQKENIIDESGMPKERFSAEFPKEGPSILRIQQVVRGDSAAYFCASSPRGQGATGELFFGEGSRLTVL.